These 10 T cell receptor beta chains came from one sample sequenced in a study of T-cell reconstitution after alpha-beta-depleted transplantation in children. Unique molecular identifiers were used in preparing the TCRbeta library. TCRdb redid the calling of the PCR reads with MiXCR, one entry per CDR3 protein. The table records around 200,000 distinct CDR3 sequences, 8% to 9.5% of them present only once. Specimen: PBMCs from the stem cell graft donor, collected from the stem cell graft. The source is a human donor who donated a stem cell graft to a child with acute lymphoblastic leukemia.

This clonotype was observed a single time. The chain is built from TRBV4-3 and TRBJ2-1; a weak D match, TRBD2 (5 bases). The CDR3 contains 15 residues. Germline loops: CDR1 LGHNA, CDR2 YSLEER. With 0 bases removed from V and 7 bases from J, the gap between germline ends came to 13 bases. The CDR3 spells CASSQEFPGMNEQFF. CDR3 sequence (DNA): TGCGCCAGCAGCCAAGAATTCCCGGGAATGAATGAGCAGTTCTTC.

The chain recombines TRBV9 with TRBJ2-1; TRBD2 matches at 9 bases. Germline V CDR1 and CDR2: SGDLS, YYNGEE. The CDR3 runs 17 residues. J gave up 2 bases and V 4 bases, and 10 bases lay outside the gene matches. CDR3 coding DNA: TGTGCCAGCAGCAAACGACTAGCGGTGTCAGCCTACAATGAGCAGTTCTTC. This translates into CASSKRLAVSAYNEQFF.

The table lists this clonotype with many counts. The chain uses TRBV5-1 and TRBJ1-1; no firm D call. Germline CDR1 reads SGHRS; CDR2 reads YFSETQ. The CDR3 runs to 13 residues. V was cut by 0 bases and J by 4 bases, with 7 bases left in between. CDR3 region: CASSLVMSTEAFF. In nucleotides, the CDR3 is TGCGCCAGCAGCTTGGTTATGAGCACTGAAGCTTTCTTT.

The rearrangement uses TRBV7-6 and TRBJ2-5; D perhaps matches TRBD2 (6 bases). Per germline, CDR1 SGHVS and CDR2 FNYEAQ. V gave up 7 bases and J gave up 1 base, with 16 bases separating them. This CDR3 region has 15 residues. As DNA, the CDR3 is TGTGCCAGCACTCAGGGTCGGGGGATCCAAGAGACCCAGTACTTC. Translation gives CASTQGRGIQETQYF.

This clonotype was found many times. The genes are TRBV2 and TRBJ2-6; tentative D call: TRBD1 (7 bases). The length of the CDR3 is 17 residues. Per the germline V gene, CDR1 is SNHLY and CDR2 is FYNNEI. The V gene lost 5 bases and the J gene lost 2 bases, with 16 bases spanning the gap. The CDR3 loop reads CASSLQGGRAGANVLTF. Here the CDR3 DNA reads TGTGCCAGCAGTCTCCAGGGGGGTCGTGCTGGGGCCAACGTCCTGACTTTC.

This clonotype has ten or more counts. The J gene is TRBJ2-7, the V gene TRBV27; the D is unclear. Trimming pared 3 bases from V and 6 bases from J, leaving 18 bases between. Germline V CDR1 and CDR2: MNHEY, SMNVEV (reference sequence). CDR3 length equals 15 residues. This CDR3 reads CASSFRTGREVEQYF. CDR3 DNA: TGTGCCAGCAGTTTCAGGACCGGAAGAGAGGTCGAGCAGTACTTC.

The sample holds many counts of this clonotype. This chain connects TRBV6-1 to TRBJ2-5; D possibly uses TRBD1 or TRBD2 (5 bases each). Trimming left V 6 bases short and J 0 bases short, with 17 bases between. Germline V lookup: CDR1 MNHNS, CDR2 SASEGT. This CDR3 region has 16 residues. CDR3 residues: CASSFPGTVDQETQYF. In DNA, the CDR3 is TGTGCCAGCAGCTTTCCCGGGACGGTGGACCAAGAGACCCAGTACTTC.

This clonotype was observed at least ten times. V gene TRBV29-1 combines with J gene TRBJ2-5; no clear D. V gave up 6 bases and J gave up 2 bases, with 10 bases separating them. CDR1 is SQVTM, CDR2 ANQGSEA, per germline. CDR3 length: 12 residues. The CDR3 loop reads CSVLTPQETQYF. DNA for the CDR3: TGCAGCGTCCTCACACCACAAGAGACCCAGTACTTC.

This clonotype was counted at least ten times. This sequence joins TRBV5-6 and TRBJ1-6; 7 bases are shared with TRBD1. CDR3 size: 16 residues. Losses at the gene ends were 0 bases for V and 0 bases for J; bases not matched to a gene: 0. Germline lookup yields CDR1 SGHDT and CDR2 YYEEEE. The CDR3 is CASSLAGGSYNSPLHF. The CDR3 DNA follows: TGTGCCAGCAGCTTGGCAGGGGGCTCCTATAATTCACCCCTCCACTTT.

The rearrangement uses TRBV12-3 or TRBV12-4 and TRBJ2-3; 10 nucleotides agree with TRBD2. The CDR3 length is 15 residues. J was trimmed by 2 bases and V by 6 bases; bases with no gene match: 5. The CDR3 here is CASSGLAENTDTQYF. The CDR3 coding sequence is TGTGCCAGCAGCGGACTAGCGGAAAACACAGATACGCAGTATTTT.